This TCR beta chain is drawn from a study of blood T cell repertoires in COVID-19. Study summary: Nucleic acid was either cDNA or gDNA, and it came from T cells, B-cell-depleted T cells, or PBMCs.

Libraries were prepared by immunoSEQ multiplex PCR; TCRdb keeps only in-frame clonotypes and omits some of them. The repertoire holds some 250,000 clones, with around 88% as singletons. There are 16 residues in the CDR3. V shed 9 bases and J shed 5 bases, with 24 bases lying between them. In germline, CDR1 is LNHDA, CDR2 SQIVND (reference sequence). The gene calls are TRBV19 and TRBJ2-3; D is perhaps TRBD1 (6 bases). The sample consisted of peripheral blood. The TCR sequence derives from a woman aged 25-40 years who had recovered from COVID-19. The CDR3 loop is CASRSTKRGRGDTQYF. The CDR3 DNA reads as TGTGCCAGCCGGTCCACAAAAAGGGGGAGAGGAGATACGCAGTATTTT.